This is a list of T cell receptor beta chains from one sample in a study of T cell responses to AZD1222 COVID-19 vaccine. Generated by immunoSEQ multiplex PCR, the TCRdb table keeps only in-frame clones and is missing some. Of about 130,000 clones in the sample, roughly 90% were seen once. The specimen comprised peripheral blood, sampled 28 days after the second AZD1222 dose. These receptors were collected from an adult who received the AZD1222 COVID-19 vaccine. Each CDR3 is given with its conserved first and last residue. The D gene is left open where the match is weak. Some rows have no size entry. The others give once, few or many, or a class for an expanded clone.

length	D	V	size	J	CDR3	DNA
12	-	TRBV9	-	TRBJ1-2	CASSPSNYGYTF	TGTGCCAGCAGCCCCTCCAACTATGGCTACACCTTC
14	-	TRBV15	-	TRBJ1-5	CATSRAGGNQPQHF	TGTGCCACCAGCAGGGCGGGGGGCAATCAGCCCCAGCATTTT
16	-	TRBV19	-	TRBJ1-1	CASSIDRPVGNTEAFF	TGTGCCAGTAGTATAGATCGCCCAGTCGGGAACACTGAAGCTTTCTTT
12	-	TRBV28	-	TRBJ1-2	CASTDSIYGYTF	TGTGCCTCCACAGACAGCATCTATGGCTACACCTTC
15	-	TRBV5-4	-	TRBJ1-2	CASTVPGGVHYGYTF	TGTGCCAGCACCGTCCCGGGGGGCGTACACTATGGCTACACCTTC
14	-	TRBV5-1	-	TRBJ2-5	CASSLEGRLETQYF	TGCGCCAGCAGCTTGGAAGGCCGCTTGGAGACCCAGTACTTC
13	-	TRBV28	once	TRBJ1-2	CASSLGWGFGYTF	TGTGCCAGCAGTTTGGGCTGGGGGTTTGGCTACACCTTC
13	-	TRBV10-2	-	TRBJ1-2	CASSESKDYGYTF	TGCGCCAGCAGTGAGTCTAAGGACTATGGCTACACCTTC
14	-	TRBV27	once	TRBJ2-2	CASSFSLDTGELFF	TGTGCCAGCAGTTTTTCCCTCGATACCGGGGAGCTGTTTTTT
16	TRBD2	TRBV7-6	-	TRBJ2-7	CASSLGGGRALGEQYF	TGTGCCAGCAGCTTAGGGGGCGGGAGGGCCCTCGGCGAGCAGTACTTC
13	-	TRBV7-9	-	TRBJ2-7	CASSLGGADEQYF	TGTGCCAGCAGCTTAGGGGGTGCGGACGAGCAGTACTTC
12	TRBD1	TRBV10-3	-	TRBJ2-7	CAISAGTGEQYF	TGTGCCATCAGTGCTGGGACAGGAGAGCAGTACTTC
17	-	TRBV4-3	-	TRBJ1-2	CASSQDPPGGYLYGYTF	TGCGCCAGCAGCCAAGATCCCCCGGGGGGCTATCTCTATGGCTACACCTTC
15	-	TRBV5-4	-	TRBJ2-1	CASSYRHSSYNEQFF	TGTGCCAGCAGTTATCGACACAGCTCCTACAATGAGCAGTTCTTC
13	-	TRBV10-1	-	TRBJ2-7	CASSESTGYEQYF	TGCGCCAGCAGTGAGTCGACGGGCTACGAGCAGTACTTC
16	TRBD1	TRBV9	-	TRBJ2-6	CASSGQGVTGANVLTF	TGTGCCAGCAGTGGACAGGGGGTGACTGGGGCCAACGTCCTGACTTTC
16	-	TRBV4-1	many	TRBJ1-3	CASSQDRSAGSNTIYF	TGCGCCAGCAGCCAAGATAGGTCCGCTGGATCTAACACCATATATTTT
16	TRBD2	TRBV19	-	TRBJ2-7	CASSQRRGGGSYEQYF	TGTGCCAGTAGTCAAAGACGCGGCGGGGGATCCTACGAGCAGTACTTC
13	TRBD1	TRBV28	-	TRBJ2-2	CASSRDRSGELFF	TGTGCCAGCAGCCGGGACAGGTCCGGGGAGCTGTTTTTT
16	TRBD2	TRBV7-2	-	TRBJ2-2	CASSLVPAGDAGELFF	TGTGCCAGCAGCTTAGTGCCAGCGGGAGACGCCGGGGAGCTGTTTTTT
15	-	TRBV19	once	TRBJ1-5	CASSINGGSNQPQHF	TGTGCCAGTAGTATAAACGGGGGGAGCAATCAGCCCCAGCATTTT
15	TRBD1	TRBV5-8	once	TRBJ2-5	CASSFGQGARETQYF	TGTGCCAGCAGCTTCGGACAGGGGGCGCGTGAGACCCAGTACTTC
13	-	TRBV28	-	TRBJ1-4	CASEGGYNEKLFF	TGTGCCAGTGAGGGGGGTTATAATGAAAAACTGTTTTTT
17	-	TRBV3-1/TRBV3-2	-	TRBJ1-1	CASSQSRTRVTNTEAFF	TGTGCCAGCAGCCAGAGCCGGACGCGGGTCACGAACACTGAAGCTTTCTTT
18	TRBD2	TRBV6-6	-	TRBJ2-3	CASSLQPGLAGDRDTQYF	TGTGCCAGCAGTCTGCAACCGGGACTAGCGGGAGACAGAGATACGCAGTATTTT
15	TRBD1	TRBV28	-	TRBJ1-6	CASSLAGQGNSPLHF	TGTGCCAGCAGTTTAGCAGGACAGGGAAATTCACCCCTCCACTTT
17	TRBD1	TRBV5-1	-	TRBJ2-7	CASSPRPRGGLPYEQYF	TGCGCCAGCAGCCCCCGTCCCAGAGGGGGCCTTCCCTACGAGCAGTACTTC
12	-	TRBV19	-	TRBJ1-5	CASRSRVGPQHF	TGTGCCAGTAGGAGCAGGGTAGGTCCCCAGCATTTT
14	-	TRBV18	-	TRBJ1-5	CASSPTTQDQPQHF	TGTGCCAGCTCACCGACTACGCAGGACCAGCCCCAGCATTTT
14	-	TRBV7-8	once	TRBJ1-2	CASSSRVANYGYTF	TGTGCCAGCAGCTCCAGGGTGGCTAACTATGGCTACACCTTC
15	TRBD1	TRBV9	once	TRBJ2-1	CASSGGGQGFHEQFF	TGTGCCAGCAGCGGGGGTGGACAGGGGTTTCATGAGCAGTTCTTC
15	TRBD2	TRBV10-3	-	TRBJ2-7	CAISESTSASYEQYF	TGTGCCATCAGTGAGTCCACTAGCGCGTCCTACGAGCAGTACTTC
14	-	TRBV7-2	-	TRBJ1-5	CASSLALGDQPQHF	TGTGCCAGCAGCTTAGCGCTTGGAGATCAGCCCCAGCATTTT
16	-	TRBV19	-	TRBJ1-5	CASSIQTGVFNQPQHF	TGTGCCAGTAGTATTCAGACAGGAGTGTTCAATCAGCCCCAGCATTTT
16	-	TRBV7-9	-	TRBJ1-5	CASSPSAVDSNQPQHF	TGTGCCAGCAGCCCCTCGGCGGTGGATAGCAATCAGCCCCAGCATTTT
13	-	TRBV3-1/TRBV3-2	-	TRBJ2-5	CASSPSEGETQYF	TGTGCCAGCAGCCCTTCCGAGGGGGAGACCCAGTACTTC
17	TRBD1	TRBV19	-	TRBJ1-6	CASSTTRTGADNSPLHF	TGTGCCAGTAGTACGACTAGGACAGGGGCAGATAATTCACCCCTCCACTTT
18	TRBD2	TRBV18	-	TRBJ2-3	CASSRTSGGGDATDTQYF	TGTGCCAGCTCACGAACCAGCGGGGGAGGGGATGCGACAGATACGCAGTATTTT
17	-	TRBV18	-	TRBJ1-4	CASSIQTGRAANEKLFF	TGTGCCAGCTCCATCCAGACAGGCCGCGCGGCTAATGAAAAACTGTTTTTT
15	-	TRBV7-2	-	TRBJ2-2	CASSFHQGNTGELFF	TGTGCCAGCAGCTTCCACCAGGGGAACACCGGGGAGCTGTTTTTT
15	TRBD1	TRBV6-5	-	TRBJ2-7	CASSYSRGQGYEQYF	TGTGCCAGCAGTTACTCAAGGGGACAGGGCTACGAGCAGTACTTC
13	-	TRBV5-8	-	TRBJ1-2	CASSPPSIYGYTF	TGTGCCAGCAGCCCCCCCTCGATCTATGGCTACACCTTC
13	-	TRBV19	-	TRBJ1-2	CASSFLGNYGYTF	TGTGCCAGTAGCTTCCTCGGGAACTATGGCTACACCTTC
13	-	TRBV19	-	TRBJ2-1	CAIRASIGDEQFF	TGTGCCATCCGGGCCTCGATAGGCGATGAGCAGTTCTTC
12	-	TRBV19	once	TRBJ2-5	CASSIGGETQYF	TGTGCCAGTAGTATAGGGGGAGAGACCCAGTACTTC
15	-	TRBV2	-	TRBJ2-6	CASTMAHSGANVLTF	TGTGCCAGCACGATGGCCCACTCTGGGGCCAACGTCCTGACTTTC
13	-	TRBV7-2	-	TRBJ2-7	CASSLGPIGEQYF	TGTGCCAGCAGCCTAGGTCCCATAGGCGAGCAGTACTTC
15	-	TRBV28	once	TRBJ2-6	CASSNRGAGANVLTF	TGTGCCAGCAGCAATAGGGGGGCTGGGGCCAACGTCCTGACTTTC
14	TRBD1	TRBV19	few	TRBJ1-1	CASSITGDYTEAFF	TGTGCCAGTAGTATTACAGGGGACTACACTGAAGCTTTCTTT
16	-	TRBV4-1	-	TRBJ2-4	CASSQDIGQKKNIQYF	TGCGCCAGCAGCCAAGATATAGGGCAGAAAAAAAACATTCAGTACTTC
13	TRBD1	TRBV28	-	TRBJ1-2	CASSSQGAYGYTF	TGTGCCAGCAGCTCACAGGGGGCCTATGGCTACACCTTC
14	TRBD1	TRBV28	-	TRBJ1-2	CASSFSGGDYGYTF	TGTGCCAGCAGTTTTTCAGGGGGCGACTATGGCTACACCTTC